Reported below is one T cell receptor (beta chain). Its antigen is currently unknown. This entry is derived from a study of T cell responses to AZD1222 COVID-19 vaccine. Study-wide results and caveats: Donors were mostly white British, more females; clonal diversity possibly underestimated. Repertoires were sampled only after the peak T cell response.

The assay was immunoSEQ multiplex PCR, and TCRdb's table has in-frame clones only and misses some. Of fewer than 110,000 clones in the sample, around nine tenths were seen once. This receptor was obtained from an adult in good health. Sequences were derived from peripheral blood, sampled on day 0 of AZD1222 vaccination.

This CDR3 reads CASSIDREYGYTF. The CDR3 DNA is TGTGCCAGTAGTATAGACAGGGAATACGGCTACACCTTC. The rearrangement joins TRBV19 to TRBJ1-2; D perhaps matches TRBD1 (5 bases). Germline loops: CDR1 LNHDA, CDR2 SQIVND (reference sequence). This CDR3 is 13 amino acids long. V lost 0 bases and J 8 bases, leaving 10 bases between the germline ends.